The next 8 T cell receptor beta chains were all read from a single sample in a study of shared clonotypes between healthy human individuals. Measured with immunoSEQ multiplex PCR; TCRdb has only the in-frame clones, and not every one. This sample yields roughly 2 million clones, of which approximately 96% are seen a single time; over 0.1% belongs to the top ten. The sample comprised naive CD4+ T cells sorted from blood. Sample subset: CD45RA+ positively selected. The receptors originated from a man between 18 and 29 years old in good health.

The chain employs TRBV6-5 and TRBJ2-2; D is possibly TRBD1 (6 bases). Germline V gives CDR1 MNHEY, CDR2 SVGAGI. The CDR3 spans 14 residues. Deletions cut 5 bases from V and 4 bases from J, with 11 bases between. The CDR3 spells CASSGTGSTGELFF. The CDR3 DNA is TGTGCCAGCAGTGGTACAGGGTCCACCGGGGAGCTGTTTTTT.

V is TRBV5-1 and J is TRBJ2-7; the match to TRBD2 covers 7 bases. Germline V gene sequence: CDR1 SGHRS, CDR2 YFSETQ. The CDR3 is 18 amino acids. The trim removed 0 bases at V and 1 base at J, leaving 13 bases unmatched. In DNA, the CDR3 is TGCGCCAGCAGCTTGGTATCCTCAGGCGGGAGTTGGTCCTACGAGCAGTACTTC. This encodes CASSLVSSGGSWSYEQYF.

The gene calls are TRBV28 and TRBJ1-5; D is perhaps TRBD1 (6 bases). V was trimmed by 4 bases and J by 0 bases, leaving 13 bases between them. This CDR3 has 16 residues. The germline CDR1 and CDR2 sequences are MDHEN and SYDVKM. The CDR3 nucleotides read TGTGCCAGCAGTTGGAACAGGGTCTATAGCAATCAGCCCCAGCATTTT. Translating it yields CASSWNRVYSNQPQHF.

V and J are TRBV2 and TRBJ2-1, with 10 positions matching TRBD2. The CDR3 length is 16 residues. J gave up 0 bases and V 6 bases, and 5 bases lay outside the gene matches. Germline V gene sequence: CDR1 SNHLY, CDR2 FYNNEI. In nucleotides, the CDR3 is TGTGCCAGCAGGCTACTAGCGGGGAGCTCCTACAATGAGCAGTTCTTC. Protein: CASRLLAGSSYNEQFF.

J is TRBJ2-5 and V is TRBV11-2, with TRBD2 matching 9 bases. V lost 3 bases and J lost 5; bases outside the gene matches: 4. The CDR3 covers 14 residues. Germline loops: CDR1 SGHAT, CDR2 FQNNGV. The DNA for the CDR3 is TGTGCCAGCAGCTTTAGCGGGAGTCGGGAGACCCAGTACTTC. Encoded protein: CASSFSGSRETQYF.

V and J are TRBV7-2 and TRBJ2-3, with D perhaps TRBD1 or TRBD2 (5 bases each). The CDR3 length is 14 residues. Germline CDR1 and CDR2: SGHTA and FQGNSA. Trimming took 5 bases from V and 0 from J, leaving 9 bases between them. Written as DNA, the CDR3 is TGTGCCAGCAGCCCATGGGGGAGCACAGATACGCAGTATTTT. Residues: CASSPWGSTDTQYF.

With respect to this clone: Other DNA sequences in this sample translate to the same CDR3. V is TRBV30 and J is TRBJ2-5; D unclear. The length of the CDR3 is 11 residues. Per germline, CDR1 GTSNPN and CDR2 SVGIG (reference sequence). Trimming removed 1 base at V and 3 bases at J, with 3 bases between. The CDR3: CAWSGKETQYF. The CDR3 DNA reads as TGTGCCTGGAGTGGCAAAGAGACCCAGTACTTC.

V and J are TRBV10-1 and TRBJ2-2; TRBD2 is a possible D gene (7 bases). The CDR3 is 14 amino acids. V lost 6 bases and J lost 3, with 11 bases in between. CDR1 is WNHNN and CDR2 is SYGVQD in the germline V gene (reference sequence). CDR3 DNA: TGCGCCAGCAGGAAAGGGGGGGACACCGGGGAGCTGTTTTTT. Translation gives CASRKGGDTGELFF.